This TCR beta chain was sequenced in a study of T cell repertoires in cytomegalovirus infection. Study at large: CMV infection plus the matching HLA type was flagged by public TCR beta signatures.

One entry per CDR3 protein results from TCRdb running MiXCR on the reads. The table has roughly 990,000 distinct CDR3 sequences, 25% to 40% seen once. Study results and limitations: Identification of carriers of CMV plus the relevant HLA was achieved through cumulative public TCR beta family frequency. Within the response measured ex vivo, HLA-C-restricted CMV-specific TCR beta clonotypes were dominant.

J was trimmed by 10 bases and V by 10 bases; bases with no gene match: 13. This CDR3 is 13 amino acids long. Per the germline V gene, CDR1 is SGHVS and CDR2 is FNYEAQ. This clonotype was picked up a small number of times. Its antigen is not known. This rearrangement joins TRBV7-6 to TRBJ2-3; 8 nucleotides line up with TRBD1. Sequenced here: cultured CD8+ T cells from PBMCs, sampled from culture after CMV antigen stimulation. The sequence was obtained from a human donor in good health (CMV status not recorded). Some clones in this sample may be carry-over from other donors' samples. Here the CDR3 DNA reads TGTGCCATCCTTCAGGGGGCCTCGGGGGCGCAGTATTTT. It encodes CAILQGASGAQYF. Full variable domain (rest looked up from reference TRBV7-6 and TRBJ2-3): GAGVSQSPRYKVTKRGQDVALRCDPISGHVSLYWYRQALGQGPEFLTYFNYEAQQDKSGLPNDRFSAERPEGSISTLTIQRTEQRDSAMYRCAILQGASGAQYFGPGTRLTVL.